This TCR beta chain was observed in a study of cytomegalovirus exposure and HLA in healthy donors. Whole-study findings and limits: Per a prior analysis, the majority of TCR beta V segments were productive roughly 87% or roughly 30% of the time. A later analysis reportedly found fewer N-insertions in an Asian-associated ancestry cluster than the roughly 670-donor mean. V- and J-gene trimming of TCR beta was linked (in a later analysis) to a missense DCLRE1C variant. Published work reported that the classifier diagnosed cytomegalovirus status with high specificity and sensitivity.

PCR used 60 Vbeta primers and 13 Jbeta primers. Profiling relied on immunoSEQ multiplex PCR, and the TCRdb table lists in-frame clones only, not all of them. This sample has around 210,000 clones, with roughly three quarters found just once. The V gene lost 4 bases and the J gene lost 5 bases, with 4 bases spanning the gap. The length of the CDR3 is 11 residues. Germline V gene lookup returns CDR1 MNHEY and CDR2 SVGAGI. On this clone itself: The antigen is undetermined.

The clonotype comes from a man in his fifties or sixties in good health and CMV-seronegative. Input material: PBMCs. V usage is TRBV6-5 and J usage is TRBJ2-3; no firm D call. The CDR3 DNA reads TGTGCCAGCAGTTCCCGAGATACGCAGTATTTT. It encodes CASSSRDTQYF.